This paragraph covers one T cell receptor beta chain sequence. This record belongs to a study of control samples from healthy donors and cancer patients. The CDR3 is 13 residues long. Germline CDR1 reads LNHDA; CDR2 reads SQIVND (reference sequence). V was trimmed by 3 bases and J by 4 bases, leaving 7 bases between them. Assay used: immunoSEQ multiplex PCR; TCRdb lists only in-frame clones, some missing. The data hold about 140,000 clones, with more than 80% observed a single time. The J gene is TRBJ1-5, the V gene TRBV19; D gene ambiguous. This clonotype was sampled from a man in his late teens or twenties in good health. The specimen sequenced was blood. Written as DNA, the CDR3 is TGTGCCAGTAGTATTGGCAATAATCAGCCCCAGCATTTT. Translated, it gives CASSIGNNQPQHF.